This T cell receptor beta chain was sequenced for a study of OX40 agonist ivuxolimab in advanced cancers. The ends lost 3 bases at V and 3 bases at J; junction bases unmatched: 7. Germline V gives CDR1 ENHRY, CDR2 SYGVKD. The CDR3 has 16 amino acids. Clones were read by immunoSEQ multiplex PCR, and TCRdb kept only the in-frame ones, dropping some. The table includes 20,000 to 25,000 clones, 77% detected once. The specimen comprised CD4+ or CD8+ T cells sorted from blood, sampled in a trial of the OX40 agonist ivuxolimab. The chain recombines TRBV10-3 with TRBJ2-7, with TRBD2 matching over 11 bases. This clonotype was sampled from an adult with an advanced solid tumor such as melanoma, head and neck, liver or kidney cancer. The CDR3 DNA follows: TGTGCCATCAGTGACCCTCCTAGCGGGGGGCTCTACGAGCAGTACTTC. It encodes CAISDPPSGGLYEQYF.